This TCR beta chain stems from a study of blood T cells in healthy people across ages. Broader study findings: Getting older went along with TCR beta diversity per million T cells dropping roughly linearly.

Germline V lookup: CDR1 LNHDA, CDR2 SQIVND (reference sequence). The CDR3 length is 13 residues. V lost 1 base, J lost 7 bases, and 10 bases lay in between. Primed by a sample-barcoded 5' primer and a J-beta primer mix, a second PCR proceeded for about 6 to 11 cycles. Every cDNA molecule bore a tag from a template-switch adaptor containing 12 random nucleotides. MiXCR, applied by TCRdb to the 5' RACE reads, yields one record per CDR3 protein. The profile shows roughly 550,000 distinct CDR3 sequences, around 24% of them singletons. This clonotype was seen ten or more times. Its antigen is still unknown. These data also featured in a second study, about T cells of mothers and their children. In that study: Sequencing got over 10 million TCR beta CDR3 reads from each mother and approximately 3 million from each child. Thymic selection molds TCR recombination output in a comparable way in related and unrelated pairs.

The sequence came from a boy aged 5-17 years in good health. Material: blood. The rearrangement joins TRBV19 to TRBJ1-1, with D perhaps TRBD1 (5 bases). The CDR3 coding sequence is TGTGCCAGTAGTATAGGAGGGGCCGGTGAAGCTTTCTTT. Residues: CASSIGGAGEAFF.